The sequence of this T cell receptor beta chain was determined in a study of tissue T cells after allogeneic stem cell transplantation. Points from the study as a whole: Anatomically similar tissues had similar TCR repertoires within each patient. Tissue-detected TCR repertoire was only partly captured by blood and spleen T cells.

Data came from immunoSEQ multiplex PCR; TCRdb stores just in-frame clones and leaves some out. The sample comprises fewer than 30,000 clones, about 70% of which are singletons, and roughly 7.7% rests with the top ten. The CDR3 is 17 amino acids. V shed 2 bases, J shed 8 bases, and the junction held 17 bases outside the gene matches. Germline CDR1 SGHRS, CDR2 YFSETQ. On this clone: Antigen: not known.

This receptor was obtained from a female donor of 60 years or more with lung cancer. The input for sequencing was tissue from the ileum, taken at autopsy. The rearrangement uses TRBV5-1 and TRBJ1-2, with 8 bases matching TRBD1. CDR3 in amino acids: CASSLSSTGGALGGYTF. CDR3 bases: TGCGCCAGCAGCTTATCAAGCACAGGGGGAGCTCTTGGGGGCTACACCTTC.